This entry features one T cell receptor (beta chain) sequence. Its antigen is as yet unknown. This sample is part of a study of post-analysis software for immune sequencing data. The study's findings and limits: Those with multiple sclerosis, the patient group, showed significantly lower normalized Chao1 diversity than controls. A handful of TRBV segments were more frequent in patients than controls; TRBV5-6, TRBV5-1 and TRBV20-1 belonged to this group. Strong co-clustering by F measure was seen for same-batch samples.

Unique molecular identifiers featured in each of the TCR beta cDNA libraries. Hundreds of thousands of cDNA molecules came from roughly 1 to 10 million T cells. Each CDR3 protein gets one entry after TCRdb re-called the PCR reads with MiXCR. This table holds hundreds of thousands of distinct CDR3 sequences, about 50% found once. There are 17 residues in the CDR3. In germline, CDR1 is DFQATT, CDR2 SNEGSKA (reference sequence). V lost 0 bases to trimming and J lost 4 bases, with 22 bases between them. This chain uses TRBV20-1 with TRBJ2-7; possible D gene TRBD2, 6 bases. Sequenced material: blood. The TCR comes from a girl between 10 and 17 years old with multiple sclerosis. The CDR3 DNA follows: TGCAGTGCTAGAGATAAGGCGACGGCGGGGTGGGTTTACGAGCAGTACTTC. As protein: CSARDKATAGWVYEQYF.